This T cell receptor beta chain was captured in a study of cytomegalovirus exposure and HLA in healthy donors. Study findings and constraints: In vitro testing confirmed three CMV-associated chains as specific for CMV antigens.

While the first cohort had several hundred subjects, the donors belonged to the separate validation cohort of over a hundred subjects. About this clone itself: Its antigen remains unidentified.

This CDR3 is built from 13 residues. Germline V CDR1 and CDR2: SQVTM, ANQGSEA. The ends lost 7 bases at V and 5 bases at J; junction bases unmatched: 8. Assay used: immunoSEQ multiplex PCR; TCRdb lists only in-frame clones, some missing. The profile shows roughly 150,000 clones, less than 90% of them singletons. The sample taken for sequencing was PBMCs. This sequence originates from a man in his thirties or forties in good health and CMV-seropositive. The chain has TRBV29-1 and TRBJ2-7, with 10 positions matching TRBD1. CDR3: CSARQGAIDEQYF. CDR3 nucleotides: TGCAGCGCAAGACAGGGGGCTATCGACGAGCAGTACTTC.